The T cell receptor (beta chain) described here comes from a study of cytomegalovirus exposure and HLA in healthy donors (TCRdb year 2017). A note on the overall study: The 670 or so repertoires of the first cohort and the approximately 110 validation repertoires were produced on the same platform, according to a later analysis. The study aimed to test whether cataloging public T cell receptors could reveal signatures of past pathogen exposure. Along with the roughly 670-subject first cohort, a separate validation cohort of more than 90 different subjects was used. High-throughput TCR immunosequencing, statistical association of individual TCRs with disease status, and machine learning were combined to predict cytomegalovirus infection status. Points the paper makes about the study in general: According to the authors, the approach could potentially be generalized to other disease states and immunological phenotypes. The validation cohort had no HLA typing available for a later analysis, so co-occurrence within that cohort was assessed over all 120 or so repertoires. In the study, around 160 TCR beta chains were listed as associated with cytomegalovirus. The classifier was reported to diagnose cytomegalovirus status with high specificity and sensitivity in both the original and validation cohorts. In a later analysis, TCRs clustered in the first cohort were found to also tend to co-occur in the approximately 120 validation repertoires, with 85% to 95% of cluster scores above 0. A few of the identified cytomegalovirus-associated TCR beta chains were confirmed in vitro to be specific for cytomegalovirus antigens. While some public TCRs were present in many individuals, most TCR sequences turned up only very rarely across donors.

Turning to this clone: Its binding antigen is unknown. The record has no base qualities; no much larger clone is one base away.

V lost 6 bases and J lost 0 bases, and the count of bases not matched to a germline gene is 4. From cysteine to phenylalanine, the CDR3 is 15 amino acids long. The entry retains the CDR3 DNA only, 45 bases that are in frame from base 1. According to the germline V gene (reference sequence), CDR1 reads MNHEY and CDR2 reads SMNVEV. The donors were included in the validation cohort of approximately 120 subjects, a group kept apart from the roughly 700-subject first cohort. Preparation of the library involved the immunoSEQ multiplex PCR assay. Per the original workflow: A statistical classification framework was developed to diagnose cytomegalovirus status using the catalog of TCR beta chain sequences. TCRdb re-hosts the immuneACCESS table, in-frame sequences only. Its copies lack some clones; in the studies checked, an unresolved V gene accounts for under half of them, and the cause for the rest is not known. V and J calls and clone size are those listed in that table; D and trimming were worked out from the DNA. In all, the sample holds fewer than 85,000 clones, and approximately 96% of those were seen once. The ten biggest clones cover approximately 1.3% of the sample.

The sample comprised PBMCs. The rearranged segments are TRBV27 and TRBJ2-7; the junction holds 11 bases that match TRBD1. This TCR derives from a woman aged 18-35 years in good health and CMV-seronegative. The bases are TGTGCCAGCAGCCCAGGGACAGGGGGCTCCTACGAGCAGTACTTC. Its amino acids are CASSPGTGGSYEQYF.